Shown below are 25 T cell receptor beta chains from a single sample sequenced in a study of cytomegalovirus exposure and HLA in healthy donors. It was with 60 Vbeta and 13 Jbeta primers that the PCR ran. The method was immunoSEQ multiplex PCR; TCRdb's version includes in-frame clones alone and lacks a portion of them. Among under 150,000 clones listed, around two thirds were seen once. Sequencing was carried out using PBMCs. Receptors were obtained from a human donor in good health.

A few counts support this clone. Written as DNA, the CDR3 is TGTGCCAGCAGCCAAGCCGGCACTGAAGCTTTCTTT. Translation: CASSQAGTEAFF. The chain carries TRBV4-2 and TRBJ1-1; D gene unclear. Between the trimmed V and J ends, which lost 1 base and 4 bases, there was a span of 4 bases. The germline V gene encodes CDR1 LGHNA and CDR2 YNFKEQ. There are 12 residues in the CDR3.

This clone was recorded once. The chain recombines TRBV5-4 with TRBJ1-5; TRBD1 matches at 7 bases. Germline V gives CDR1 SGHNT, CDR2 YYREEE (reference sequence). The CDR3 is 14 residues long. With 5 bases clipped from V and 2 bases from J, the junction kept 4 bases outside the gene matches. The CDR3 protein is CASSWGTGNQPQHF. Written as DNA, the CDR3 is TGTGCCAGCAGTTGGGGGACAGGCAATCAGCCCCAGCATTTT.

The chain links TRBV19 to TRBJ2-2; 9 bases line up with TRBD1. The CDR3 contains 15 residues. V was pared by 7 bases and J by 4 bases, with 7 bases of the junction left unmatched. CDR1 is LNHDA, CDR2 SQIVND, per germline (reference sequence). Here the CDR3 reads CASMARQGGTGELFF. The CDR3 DNA sequence: TGTGCCAGTATGGCGAGACAGGGGGGCACCGGGGAGCTGTTTTTT.

This chain links TRBV18 with TRBJ1-2; a possible D gene is TRBD1 (6 bases). The CDR3 runs to 19 residues. The V and J ends lost 3 bases and 6 bases respectively, with 29 bases between them. The V gene's germline CDR1 is KGHSH and CDR2 LQKENI. In DNA, the CDR3 is TGTGCCAGCTCACCTCTCGCAGCCAACGCCAGACAGGCATTGGATGGCTACACCTTC. This gives the protein CASSPLAANARQALDGYTF.

J is TRBJ2-5 and V is TRBV28, with TRBD1 matching 7 bases. CDR3 length: 14 amino acids. Germline-derived CDR1 and CDR2 are MDHEN and SYDVKM. V was clipped by 6 bases and J by 1 base; unmatched bases: 5. The DNA for the CDR3 is TGTGCCAGCAGGCCTTGGACAGGCCAAGAGACCCAGTACTTC. It translates to CASRPWTGQETQYF.

The CDR3 nucleotides are TGCGCCAGCACCCCTCTTAGCGGACCAAAGCGGGGGGAGCAGTACTTC. This sequence encodes CASTPLSGPKRGEQYF. This rearrangement joins TRBV5-1 to TRBJ2-5, with 9 bases matching TRBD2. Germline V gene sequence: CDR1 SGHRS, CDR2 YFSETQ. With V trimmed by 6 bases and J by 11 bases, 20 bases remained unmatched. The CDR3 loop spans 16 amino acids.

CDR3 sequence (DNA): TGTGCCAGCAGCTTAACGTTTTCATCATGGACTAGCGGGGATCTTGGGAGCACCGGGGAGCTGTTTTTT. This translates into CASSLTFSSWTSGDLGSTGELFF. The V call is TRBV7-3, the J call TRBJ2-2, with 12 bases matching TRBD2. Per the germline V gene, CDR1 is SGHTA and CDR2 is FQGTGA. The CDR3 totals 23 residues. V was pared by 0 bases and J by 4 bases, with 21 bases of the junction left unmatched. Filled out from reference TRBV7-3 and TRBJ2-2, the complete variable domain reads GAGVSQTPSNKVTEKGKYVELRCDPISGHTALYWYRQSLGQGPEFLIYFQGTGAADDSGLPNDRFFAVRPEGSVSTLKIQRTERGDSAVYLCASSLTFSSWTSGDLGSTGELFFGEGSRLTVL.

This chain links TRBV28 with TRBJ1-1, with 7 bases matching TRBD1. CDR1 is MDHEN and CDR2 is SYDVKM in the germline V gene. The CDR3 runs to 12 residues. Trimming took 4 bases from V and 5 from J; bases not matched to a gene: 1. CDR3 sequence reads: CASSYRGTEAFF. The CDR3 DNA is TGTGCCAGCAGTTACAGGGGAACTGAAGCTTTCTTT.

This chain joins TRBV2 and TRBJ1-5; the D is unclear. The length of the CDR3 is 13 residues. The V gene's germline CDR1 is SNHLY and CDR2 FYNNEI. The V gene lost 6 bases and the J gene lost 0 bases, with 6 bases spanning the gap. CDR3 in amino acids: CASSGDSNQPQHF. CDR3 bases: TGTGCCAGCAGCGGGGATAGCAATCAGCCCCAGCATTTT. The complete variable domain, with remaining parts taken from reference TRBV2 and TRBJ1-5, reads EPEVTQTPSHQVTQMGQEVILRCVPISNHLYFYWYRQILGQKVEFLVSFYNNEISEKSEIFDDQFSVERPDGSNFTLKIRSTKLEDSAMYFCASSGDSNQPQHFGDGTRLSIL.

The rearrangement uses TRBV4-3 and TRBJ2-1; 8 bases agree with TRBD2. V shed 4 bases and J 2 bases; nucleotides not matched to a gene: 4. Germline V gene sequence: CDR1 LGHNA, CDR2 YSLEER. This CDR3 has 15 residues. The chain's CDR3 is CASSPGRGAYNEQFF. CDR3 nucleotide sequence: TGCGCCAGCAGCCCAGGGCGGGGGGCCTACAATGAGCAGTTCTTC.

The chain employs TRBV5-4 and TRBJ1-2; D remains unclear. Germline V gene lookup returns CDR1 SGHNT and CDR2 YYREEE (reference sequence). The length of the CDR3 is 13 residues. The V end lost 0 bases, the J end lost 4 bases, and 7 bases lay between the germline ends. The CDR3 DNA is TGTGCCAGCAGCTTGGGGGGAGGCTATGGCTACACCTTC. As protein: CASSLGGGYGYTF.

This chain links TRBV18 with TRBJ1-5; D is uncertain. The germline V gene has CDR1 KGHSH and CDR2 LQKENI. CDR3 length: 14 residues. V dropped 5 bases and J dropped 6 bases, with 14 bases sitting between them. The CDR3 reads CASSAAQGGQPQHF. CDR3 DNA: TGTGCCAGCTCAGCTGCCCAAGGCGGTCAGCCCCAGCATTTT.

Concerning this clone itself: Distinct nucleotide sequences in the sample also encode this CDR3. The CDR3 bases are TGTGCCAGCAGCTTGAGCTCCTACGAGCAGTACTTC. It translates to CASSLSSYEQYF. V gene TRBV7-9 combines with J gene TRBJ2-7; unclear D gene. V shed 3 bases and J shed 0 bases, with 3 bases lying between them. There are 12 residues in the CDR3. In germline, CDR1 is SEHNR, CDR2 FQNEAQ (reference sequence).

This clone showed up just a few times. The chain combines TRBV6-1 with TRBJ1-5, with a possible D match to TRBD1 (6 bases). The CDR3 is 15 residues long. Germline V gene lookup returns CDR1 MNHNS and CDR2 SASEGT. V was shortened by 6 bases and J by 3 bases, with 15 bases between the two germline ends. The DNA of the CDR3 is TGTGCCAGCAGCAAAACAGGGACCCACAATCAGCCCCAGCATTTT. Encoded protein: CASSKTGTHNQPQHF.

The DNA for the CDR3 is TGCAGCGCCAGACAGTCTAACTATGGCTACACCTTC. Translation gives CSARQSNYGYTF. The chain combines TRBV29-1 with TRBJ1-2, with D possibly being TRBD1 (5 bases). The CDR3 is 12 amino acids. Looked up from germline, CDR1 is SQVTM and CDR2 is ANQGSEA. The V and J ends lost 7 bases and 0 bases respectively, with 9 bases between them.

The V and J genes are TRBV19 and TRBJ2-5; a possible D gene is TRBD1 (5 bases). This CDR3 contains 13 residues. Per germline, CDR1 LNHDA and CDR2 SQIVND (reference sequence). V gave up 7 bases and J gave up 2 bases, with 11 bases separating them. CDR3 nucleotides: TGTGCCAGTATGCGCCAGGGACAAGAGACCCAGTACTTC. As protein: CASMRQGQETQYF.

The chain links TRBV2 to TRBJ1-2; D unclear. The germline gives CDR1 SNHLY, CDR2 FYNNEI. There are 12 residues in the CDR3. The CDR3 sequence is CVSREGIYGYTF. The CDR3 DNA is TGTGTCAGTAGGGAGGGAATCTATGGCTACACCTTC.

The V call is TRBV5-1, the J call TRBJ2-3; the match to TRBD2 covers 11 bases. V lost 0 bases, J lost 2 bases, and 8 bases stayed unmatched. Per the germline V gene, CDR1 is SGHRS and CDR2 is YFSETQ. CDR3 length: 18 amino acids. CDR3 residues: CASSLGLAGLRVTDTQYF. CDR3 bases: TGCGCCAGCAGCTTGGGACTAGCGGGGCTTAGGGTCACAGATACGCAGTATTTT.

The chain recombines TRBV25-1 with TRBJ2-2; the D is unclear. V lost 3 bases, J lost 6 bases, and 11 bases lay in between. Looked up from germline, CDR1 is MGHDK and CDR2 is SYGVNS. There are 14 residues in the CDR3. In DNA, the CDR3 is TGTGCCAGCAGTGATAATGAGTTCCCCGGGGAGCTGTTTTTT. This codes for CASSDNEFPGELFF.

V is TRBV28 and J is TRBJ1-3; D not certain. The CDR3 has 14 residues. Trimming took 2 bases from V and 5 from J, leaving 10 bases between them. Germline V gene lookup returns CDR1 MDHEN and CDR2 SYDVKM. CDR3 sequence reads: CASSLIGRRNTIYF. CDR3 DNA: TGTGCCAGCAGTTTAATCGGTCGAAGAAACACCATATATTTT.

This clone appeared once. This chain uses TRBV18 with TRBJ1-2; 9 bases align to TRBD1. V shed 5 bases and J 8 bases; nucleotides not matched to a gene: 0. Germline V lookup: CDR1 KGHSH, CDR2 LQKENI. The CDR3 extends over 11 amino acids. The CDR3 DNA follows: TGTGCCAGCTCAACAGGGGGCGGCTACACCTTC. Amino acids: CASSTGGGYTF.

This sequence joins TRBV6-5 and TRBJ2-7, with TRBD2 matching 8 bases. The CDR3 is 14 amino acids. Losses at the gene ends were 6 bases for V and 6 bases for J; bases not matched to a gene: 10. The germline V gene has CDR1 MNHEY and CDR2 SVGAGI. Here the CDR3 DNA reads TGTGCCAGCAGCCGGGCGGGGGGCTTGGGCGAGCAGTACTTC. Protein: CASSRAGGLGEQYF.

The rearrangement joins TRBV29-1 to TRBJ1-2, with 8 nucleotides matching TRBD1. The V segment lost 2 bases and the J segment 8 bases; nucleotides outside the gene matches: 4. The germline V gene encodes CDR1 SQVTM and CDR2 ANQGSEA. This CDR3 is built from 12 residues. CDR3 coding DNA: TGCAGCGTTGAACAGGGGGCGGGCGGCTACACCTTC. It encodes CSVEQGAGGYTF. The entire variable domain, with the rest obtained from reference TRBV29-1 and TRBJ1-2, is as follows: SAVISQKPSRDICQRGTSLTIQCQVDSQVTMMFWYRQQPGQSLTLIATANQGSEATYESGFVIDKFPISRPNLTFSTLTVSNMSPEDSSIYLCSVEQGAGGYTFGSGTRLTVV.

In regard to this clone: Relative to the germline gene, one junction end is altered; a read error may explain this. The chain employs TRBV7-9 and TRBJ2-7, with 7 bases that match TRBD1. There are 15 residues in the CDR3. CDR1 and CDR2 (germline): SEHNR, FQNEAQ (reference sequence). The CDR3, as DNA: TGTTCCAGCAGCTTTGTGTCCGGGACAGTCTACGAGCAGTACTTC. This gives the protein CSSSFVSGTVYEQYF. The variable domain in full, completed from reference TRBV7-9 and TRBJ2-7, reads DTGVSQNPRHKITKRGQNVTFRCDPISEHNRLYWYRQTLGQGPEFLTYFQNEAQLEKSRLLSDRFSAERPKGSFSTLEIQRTEQGDSAMYLCSSSFVSGTVYEQYFGPGTRLTVT.

This clone appeared a few times. J is TRBJ2-2 and V is TRBV7-2; TRBD2 might be the D (5 bases). CDR3 length equals 16 residues. V lost 3 bases and J 0 bases, leaving 11 bases between the germline ends. CDR1 SGHTA and CDR2 FQGNSA come from the germline V gene. The CDR3 bases are TGTGCCAGCAGCTTGGCGGGTTTTGCGAACACCGGGGAGCTGTTTTTT. Protein sequence: CASSLAGFANTGELFF.